The 30 T cell receptor beta chains listed next were all sequenced from one sample in a study of blood T cell repertoires in COVID-19. Produced via immunoSEQ multiplex PCR; TCRdb's table is partial and in-frame only. The sample consists of 100,000 to 150,000 clones, roughly 80% of them appearing once. Sequenced material: peripheral blood. These receptors all come from a human donor in a cohort sampled during active COVID-19.

The chain has TRBV5-4 and TRBJ2-5, with TRBD2 matching 8 bases. From germline, CDR1 is SGHNT and CDR2 YYREEE (reference sequence). The CDR3 is made up of 16 amino acids. J was trimmed by 4 bases and V by 2 bases; bases with no gene match: 10. The CDR3 DNA reads TGTGCCAGCAGCTTCCCCACACTCGGGGGGGCAGAGACCCAGTACTTC. It specifies CASSFPTLGGAETQYF.

This clone was seen a handful of times. The chain uses TRBV30 and TRBJ1-1, with a weak D call TRBD1 (6 bases). Germline loops: CDR1 GTSNPN, CDR2 SVGIG (reference sequence). The CDR3 is 12 residues long. The V end was cut by 5 bases, the J end by 5 bases, with 12 bases between. Written as DNA, the CDR3 is TGTGCCTGGGCGACAGGAAGGACTGAAGCTTTCTTT. Its protein product is CAWATGRTEAFF.

The chain recombines TRBV24-1 with TRBJ2-5, with D unresolved. With 3 bases removed from V and 4 bases from J, the gap between germline ends came to 11 bases. CDR1 KGHDR and CDR2 SFDVKD come from the germline V gene. The CDR3 is 14 amino acids. The CDR3 nucleotides read TGTGCCACCAGTGATCCCGATGAGGCAGAGACCCAGTACTTC. Its protein product is CATSDPDEAETQYF.

Comments on this clone: The sample holds other DNA sequences that translate to the same CDR3. The J gene is TRBJ1-1, the V gene TRBV7-9; TRBD1 matches at 9 bases. The CDR3 totals 14 residues. The germline CDR1 and CDR2 sequences are SEHNR and FQNEAQ (reference sequence). The trim removed 5 bases at V and 3 bases at J, leaving 4 bases unmatched. In nucleotides, the CDR3 is TGTGCCAGCAGCGCCGGACAGGGGCACACTGAAGCTTTCTTT. This gives the protein CASSAGQGHTEAFF.

This clone was recorded a few times. The chain is built from TRBV13 and TRBJ2-5; 14 bases match TRBD2. The CDR3 covers 17 residues. The trim removed 6 bases at V and 2 bases at J, leaving 8 bases unmatched. The germline V gene encodes CDR1 PRHDT and CDR2 FYEKMQ (reference sequence). The CDR3: CASSSAGLAGGQETQYF. The CDR3 nucleotides are TGTGCCAGCAGTTCCGCTGGACTAGCGGGGGGTCAAGAGACCCAGTACTTC.

V usage is TRBV3-1 (or the pseudogene TRBV3-2) and J usage is TRBJ1-2; 10 nucleotides agree with TRBD1. With V trimmed by 5 bases and J by 7 bases, 4 bases remained unmatched. The CDR3 has 13 amino acids. Germline CDR1 LGHDT, CDR2 YNNKEL (reference sequence). CDR3 loop: CASSVRQGAGYTF. DNA of the CDR3: TGTGCCAGCAGCGTCCGACAGGGGGCTGGCTACACCTTC.

This clone has only one observation. V usage is TRBV12-3 or TRBV12-4 and J usage is TRBJ1-2; D may be TRBD1 (6 bases). Trimming stripped 9 bases from V and 10 bases from J, with 18 bases between. The CDR3 length is 12 residues. This CDR3 is CASRGGAAVYTF. The CDR3 DNA reads as TGTGCCAGTAGGGGGGGAGCCGCCGTCTACACCTTC.

The J gene is TRBJ2-3, the V gene TRBV28, with 11 bases that match TRBD2. The CDR3 sequence is 15 residues long. V lost 10 bases to trimming and J lost 2 bases; unmatched junction nucleotides: 8. The germline CDR1 and CDR2 sequences are MDHEN and SYDVKM. The CDR3 protein is CAIGTSGRYTDTQYF. Written as DNA, the CDR3 is TGTGCCATCGGGACTAGCGGTCGATACACAGATACGCAGTATTTT.

In its sample, this clone was seen a few times. The chain combines TRBV3-1 (or the pseudogene TRBV3-2) with TRBJ2-7; D gene ambiguous. The germline V gene has CDR1 LGHDT and CDR2 YNNKEL (reference sequence). CDR3 length: 13 residues. Trimming removed 0 bases at V and 4 bases at J, with 7 bases between. The CDR3 here is CASSQDPSYEQYF. The CDR3 nucleotides read TGTGCCAGCAGCCAAGACCCTTCTTACGAGCAGTACTTC.

The chain has TRBV30 and TRBJ1-1; D may be TRBD1 (5 bases). Trimming removed 5 bases from V and 0 bases from J, with 13 bases in between. Germline V gene lookup returns CDR1 GTSNPN and CDR2 SVGIG (reference sequence). This CDR3 contains 14 residues. CDR3 DNA: TGTGCCTGGTCGGGGGACGGATTGAACACTGAAGCTTTCTTT. Translating gives CAWSGDGLNTEAFF.

The chain has TRBV11-2 and TRBJ2-1, with 10 bases identical to TRBD1. Germline values: CDR1 SGHAT, CDR2 FQNNGV. V lost 5 bases to trimming and J lost 4 bases; unmatched junction nucleotides: 8. The CDR3 spans 16 residues. CDR3 sequence (DNA): TGTGCCAGCAGCGCCGTGGACAGGGGGAGATACAATGAGCAGTTCTTC. This sequence encodes CASSAVDRGRYNEQFF.

The rearrangement uses TRBV11-2 and TRBJ1-2; D is perhaps TRBD1 (5 bases). This CDR3 spans 12 amino acids. Trimming removed 3 bases from V and 4 bases from J, with 6 bases in between. Germline V CDR1 and CDR2: SGHAT, FQNNGV. The CDR3 loop is CASSFGGYGYTF. The CDR3 DNA reads TGTGCCAGCAGCTTCGGGGGCTATGGCTACACCTTC.

The chain combines TRBV7-3 with TRBJ2-1, with 10 positions matching TRBD1. Trimming at V came to 5 bases and at J to 4 bases, leaving 5 bases not matched to a gene. The CDR3 extends over 15 amino acids. Germline V CDR1 and CDR2: SGHTA, FQGTGA. The CDR3 DNA follows: TGTGCCAGCAGCCTCTGGGGACAGGGGTACAATGAGCAGTTCTTC. It yields the protein CASSLWGQGYNEQFF.

This CDR3 reads CAWSVLRGPGELFF. The CDR3 DNA reads as TGTGCCTGGAGTGTACTAAGGGGTCCCGGGGAGCTGTTTTTT. V is TRBV30 and J is TRBJ2-2; D perhaps matches TRBD1 (5 bases). Trimming removed 0 bases from V and 6 bases from J, with 11 bases in between. The V gene's germline CDR1 is GTSNPN and CDR2 SVGIG (reference sequence). This CDR3 has 14 residues.

The chain joins TRBV7-2 to TRBJ2-2; D gene ambiguous. Per germline, CDR1 SGHTA and CDR2 FQGNSA. This CDR3 spans 13 amino acids. With 0 bases removed from V and 9 bases from J, the gap between germline ends came to 8 bases. The CDR3 nucleotides read TGTGCCAGCAGCTTAGCCCTGGGCCGGGAGCTGTTTTTT. The encoded protein is CASSLALGRELFF.

The V gene is TRBV5-1, the J gene TRBJ2-5, with a weak D call TRBD1 (6 bases). CDR1 is SGHRS and CDR2 is YFSETQ in the germline V gene. The CDR3 spans 17 residues. The V gene lost 0 bases and the J gene lost 1 base, with 16 bases spanning the gap. CDR3 nucleotides: TGCGCCAGCAGCTTGGTGGGTCCAGGGGATTCCCAAGAGACCCAGTACTTC. Its translation is CASSLVGPGDSQETQYF.

The J gene is TRBJ1-1, the V gene TRBV6-5; 7 bases line up with TRBD1. V trimming: 6 bases; J trimming: 1 base; junction bases outside the gene matches: 8. Germline CDR1 reads MNHEY; CDR2 reads SVGAGI. The CDR3 spans 15 residues. The CDR3 protein is CASSQRQGWNTEAFF. The CDR3 bases are TGTGCCAGCAGCCAAAGACAGGGTTGGAACACTGAAGCTTTCTTT.

The chain employs TRBV28 and TRBJ1-6, with D perhaps TRBD1 (6 bases). With 8 bases removed from V and 9 bases from J, the gap between germline ends came to 17 bases. This CDR3 is built from 14 residues. Germline CDR1 and CDR2: MDHEN and SYDVKM. CDR3 sequence: CASYSRTAFSPLHF. The CDR3 region has the DNA TGTGCCAGCTACTCCCGGACAGCTTTTTCACCCCTCCACTTT.

The genes are TRBV6-2 or TRBV6-3 and TRBJ1-5; TRBD1 is a possible D gene (6 bases). From germline, CDR1 is MNHEY and CDR2 SVGEGT. V lost 5 bases, J lost 1 base, and 12 bases lay in between. The CDR3 spans 15 residues. Here the CDR3 reads CASSRTAKSNQPQHF. CDR3 nucleotides: TGTGCCAGCAGTAGGACAGCGAAGAGCAATCAGCCCCAGCATTTT.

This clone was seen only a few times. This chain connects TRBV2 to TRBJ2-7; TRBD1 matches at 8 bases. With 6 bases clipped from V and 5 bases from J, the junction kept 6 bases outside the gene matches. CDR1 is SNHLY and CDR2 is FYNNEI in the germline V gene. This CDR3 region has 13 residues. The CDR3 sequence is CASSADRDHEQYF. CDR3 coding DNA: TGTGCCAGCAGCGCGGACAGGGACCACGAGCAGTACTTC.

The chain combines TRBV4-1 with TRBJ2-1; 7 bases fit TRBD1. Germline V gene lookup returns CDR1 MGHRA and CDR2 YSYEKL. V gave up 4 bases and J gave up 4 bases; unmatched junction bases: 7. The CDR3 sequence is 15 residues long. The CDR3 DNA follows: TGCGCCAGCAGCCGGACCGGGACAGAGTACAATGAGCAGTTCTTC. It translates to CASSRTGTEYNEQFF.

The J gene is TRBJ2-3, the V gene TRBV19; D perhaps matches TRBD2 (6 bases). CDR3 size: 13 residues. V was cut by 10 bases and J by 1 base, with 12 bases left in between. The germline V gene encodes CDR1 LNHDA and CDR2 SQIVND (reference sequence). The CDR3 DNA reads as TGTGCCACAACGGAGGGCCGCACAGATACGCAGTATTTT. Amino acids: CATTEGRTDTQYF.

The chain uses TRBV30 and TRBJ2-7, with D unresolved. V lost 3 bases to trimming and J lost 1 base, with 7 bases between them. The CDR3 covers 12 residues. Germline CDR1 GTSNPN, CDR2 SVGIG (reference sequence). The CDR3 is CAWRLDSYEQYF. Written as DNA, the CDR3 is TGTGCCTGGAGGTTAGATTCCTACGAGCAGTACTTC.

This clone was recorded once. The gene calls are TRBV7-9 and TRBJ1-4, with D tentatively TRBD1 (6 bases). With 1 base removed from V and 8 bases from J, the gap between germline ends came to 8 bases. The CDR3 spans 13 residues. Germline V lookup: CDR1 SEHNR, CDR2 FQNEAQ (reference sequence). CDR3 loop: CASSLVTGEKLFF. In DNA, the CDR3 is TGTGCCAGCAGCTTAGTCACAGGGGAAAAACTGTTTTTT. The entire variable domain, with the rest obtained from reference TRBV7-9 and TRBJ1-4, is as follows: DTGVSQNPRHKITKRGQNVTFRCDPISEHNRLYWYRQTLGQGPEFLTYFQNEAQLEKSRLLSDRFSAERPKGSFSTLEIQRTEQGDSAMYLCASSLVTGEKLFFGSGTQLSVL.

This chain joins TRBV19 and TRBJ2-4; TRBD2 matches 7 bases. The J segment lost 9 bases and the V segment lost 6 bases, leaving 8 bases of the junction unmatched. The germline V gene encodes CDR1 LNHDA and CDR2 SQIVND (reference sequence). This CDR3 has 13 residues. For the CDR3, the DNA is TGTGCCAGTAGCCCCCGCGGGGGACGCATTCAGTACTTC. Its protein is CASSPRGGRIQYF.

The chain joins TRBV4-1 to TRBJ2-1; no definite D call. Trimming pared 0 bases from V and 6 bases from J, leaving 3 bases between. Germline CDR1 is MGHRA and CDR2 is YSYEKL. This CDR3 spans 12 amino acids. CDR3 protein: CASSQDSNEQFF. The CDR3 DNA reads TGCGCCAGCAGCCAAGATAGCAATGAGCAGTTCTTC.

In its sample, this clone was seen once. V is TRBV30 and J is TRBJ1-2; 9 bases fit TRBD1. The CDR3 contains 13 residues. Germline CDR1 reads GTSNPN; CDR2 reads SVGIG (reference sequence). J was trimmed by 8 bases and V by 0 bases; bases with no gene match: 4. CDR3 nucleotide sequence: TGTGCCTGGAGTGTGGGACAGGGCGGGGGCTACACCTTC. Translated: CAWSVGQGGGYTF.

The count of this clone is one. This chain links TRBV10-3 with TRBJ2-7; 8 bases map to TRBD2. Germline V gives CDR1 ENHRY, CDR2 SYGVKD. Trimming cost V 10 bases and J 9 bases; bases outside gene matches: 14. This CDR3 contains 13 residues. The CDR3 is CATLREAGVGQYF. The CDR3 DNA sequence: TGTGCCACCTTAAGGGAAGCGGGAGTGGGGCAGTACTTC.

The rearrangement joins TRBV5-4 to TRBJ2-1; 12 nucleotides align to TRBD2. Germline V gene lookup returns CDR1 SGHNT and CDR2 YYREEE (reference sequence). The trim removed 2 bases at V and 7 bases at J, leaving 4 bases unmatched. The CDR3 runs 15 residues. As DNA, the CDR3 is TGTGCCAGCAGCTTCCGACTAGCGGGGGAAAATGAGCAGTTCTTC. Its translation: CASSFRLAGENEQFF.

The J gene is TRBJ1-2, the V gene TRBV5-1; tentatively, D is TRBD1 (6 bases). Germline V lookup: CDR1 SGHRS, CDR2 YFSETQ. The CDR3 runs 16 residues. V gave up 2 bases and J gave up 4 bases, with 18 bases separating them. DNA of the CDR3: TGCGCCAGCAGCTTAGGGGGGGACATATTCGCCTATGGCTACACCTTC. It yields the protein CASSLGGDIFAYGYTF.